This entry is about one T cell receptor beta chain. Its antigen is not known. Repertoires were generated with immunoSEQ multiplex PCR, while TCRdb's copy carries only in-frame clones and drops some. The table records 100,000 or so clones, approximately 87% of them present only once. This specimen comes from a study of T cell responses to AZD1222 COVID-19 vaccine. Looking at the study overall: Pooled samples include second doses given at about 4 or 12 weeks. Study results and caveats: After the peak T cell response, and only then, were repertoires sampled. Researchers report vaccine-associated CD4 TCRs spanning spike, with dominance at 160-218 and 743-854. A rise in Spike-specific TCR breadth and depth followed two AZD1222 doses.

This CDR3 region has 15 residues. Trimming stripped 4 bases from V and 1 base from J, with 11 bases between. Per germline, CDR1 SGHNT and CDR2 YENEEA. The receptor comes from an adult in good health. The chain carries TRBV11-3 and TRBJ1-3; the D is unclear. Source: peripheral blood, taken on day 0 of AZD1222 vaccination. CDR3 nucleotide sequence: TGTGCCAGCAGCTCCGTAAGGGTATCTGGAAACACCATATATTTT. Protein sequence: CASSSVRVSGNTIYF.